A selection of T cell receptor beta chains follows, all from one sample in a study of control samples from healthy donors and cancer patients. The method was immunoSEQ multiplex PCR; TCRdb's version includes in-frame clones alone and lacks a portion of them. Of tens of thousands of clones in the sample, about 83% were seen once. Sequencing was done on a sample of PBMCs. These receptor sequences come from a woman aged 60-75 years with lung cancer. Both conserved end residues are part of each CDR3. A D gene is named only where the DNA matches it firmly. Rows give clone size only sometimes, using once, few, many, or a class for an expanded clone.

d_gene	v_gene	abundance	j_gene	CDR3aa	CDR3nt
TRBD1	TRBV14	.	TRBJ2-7	CASSQGTGDTYEQYF	TGTGCCAGCAGCCAAGGGACAGGGGATACCTACGAGCAGTACTTC
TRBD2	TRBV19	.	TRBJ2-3	CASRKRGGEDTQYF	TGTGCCAGTCGCAAACGGGGGGGCGAGGATACGCAGTATTTT
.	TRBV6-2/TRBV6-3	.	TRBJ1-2	CASSYAGTYGYTF	TGTGCCAGCAGTTACGCCGGAACCTATGGCTACACCTTC
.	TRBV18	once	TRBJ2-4	CASSPPATKNIQYF	TGTGCCAGCTCACCCCCCGCGACCAAAAACATTCAGTACTTC
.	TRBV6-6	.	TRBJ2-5	CATLPGGGETQYF	TGTGCCACACTTCCAGGAGGGGGAGAGACCCAGTACTTC
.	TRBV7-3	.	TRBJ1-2	CASSLTRDYGYTF	TGTGCCAGCAGCTTAACGAGAGACTATGGCTACACCTTC
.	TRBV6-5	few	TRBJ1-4	CASSTNRDGEKLFF	TGTGCCAGCAGTACCAACAGGGACGGTGAAAAACTGTTTTTT
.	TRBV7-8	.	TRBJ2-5	CASSFFSTRETQYF	TGTGCCAGCAGCTTCTTTTCGACGAGAGAGACCCAGTACTTC
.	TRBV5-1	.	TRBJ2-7	CASSLDYEQYF	TGCGCCAGCAGCTTGGATTACGAGCAGTACTTC
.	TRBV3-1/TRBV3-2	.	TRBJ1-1	CASSQVIGQRGTEAFF	TGTGCCAGCAGCCAAGTAATAGGACAGAGGGGCACTGAAGCTTTCTTT
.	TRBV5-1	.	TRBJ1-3	CASSLSGNTIYF	TGCGCCAGCAGCTTGAGTGGAAACACCATATATTTT
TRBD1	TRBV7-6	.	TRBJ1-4	CASSQVRTGTGDEKLFF	TGTGCCAGCAGCCAGGTCCGGACGGGGACAGGGGATGAAAAACTGTTTTTT
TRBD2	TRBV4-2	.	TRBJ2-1	CASSKTLADEQFF	TGTGCCAGCAGCAAGACCCTAGCGGACGAGCAGTTCTTC